This TCR beta chain comes out of a study of OX40 agonist ivuxolimab in advanced cancers. Study-wide context: Dose-escalation patients were diagnosed with hepatocellular carcinoma, melanoma, renal cell cancer or head and neck cancer. Prior anti-PD-1, anti-PD-L1 or anti-CTLA-4 therapy did not bar entry, and roughly 40% had some. Study results and caveats: In the 0.1-3.0 mg/kg groups, partial responders showed among the lowest expansion. The study found that CD8+ T cells averaged more expanded clones than CD4+.

This CDR3 is 14 amino acids long. Trimming removed 1 base at V and 6 bases at J, with 13 bases between. Germline CDR1 is SEHNR and CDR2 is FQNEAQ (reference sequence). A word on this clone: Its antigen is as yet unknown.

Measured with immunoSEQ multiplex PCR; TCRdb has only the in-frame clones, and not every one. The table has about 22,000 clones, around 85% seen once. The material sequenced was CD4+ or CD8+ T cells sorted from blood, taken in a trial of the OX40 agonist ivuxolimab. This receptor was obtained from an adult with an advanced solid tumor such as melanoma, head and neck, liver or kidney cancer. The chain combines TRBV7-9 with TRBJ2-7, with a possible D match to TRBD1 (5 bases). The CDR3 here is CASSLGGRASEQYF. The CDR3 nucleotides are TGTGCCAGCAGCTTAGGGGGCAGGGCCTCCGAGCAGTACTTC.